Below, 27 T cell receptor beta chains from the same sample are listed, as sequenced in a study of blood T cell repertoires in COVID-19. Using immunoSEQ multiplex PCR, the repertoire was profiled, and TCRdb retains in-frame clones only, with some absent. The top ten clones hold about an eighth of a sample with approximately 170,000 clones, about 85% of them seen once. Sequenced material: peripheral blood. Receptors originate from a man aged 65 to 79 who had recovered from COVID-19.

This clone appeared once. The chain is built from TRBV18 and TRBJ2-1; TRBD1 matches 10 bases. V lost 0 bases and J lost 9; bases outside the gene matches: 5. The CDR3 runs 15 residues. CDR1 KGHSH and CDR2 LQKENI come from the germline V gene. CDR3 sequence: CASSPPTGGFGEQFF. The CDR3 region has the DNA TGTGCCAGCTCACCACCGACAGGGGGCTTTGGTGAGCAGTTCTTC.

The chain has TRBV19 and TRBJ2-7; TRBD2 matches at 13 bases. This CDR3 is 14 amino acids long. V dropped 10 bases and J dropped 5; count of bases not matched to a gene: 8. CDR1 LNHDA and CDR2 SQIVND come from the germline V gene (reference sequence). CDR3 bases: TGTGCCACTCATGGGACTAGCGGGGTTGACGAGCAGTACTTC. Translation: CATHGTSGVDEQYF.

The V call is TRBV5-1, the J call TRBJ1-3; the D is unclear. The germline gives CDR1 SGHRS, CDR2 YFSETQ. The CDR3 consists of 15 residues. V lost 0 bases, J lost 1 base, and 8 bases lay in between. In DNA form, the CDR3 reads TGCGCCAGCAGCTTGGGAGGGCAATCTGGAAACACCATATATTTT. This sequence encodes CASSLGGQSGNTIYF.

The gene calls are TRBV9 and TRBJ2-2; 7 nucleotides agree with TRBD2. Germline assignment: CDR1 SGDLS and CDR2 YYNGEE. The CDR3 consists of 15 residues. V lost 0 bases to trimming and J lost 6 bases; unmatched junction nucleotides: 5. The CDR3 is CASSVAGRRPGELFF. As DNA, the CDR3 is TGTGCCAGCAGCGTAGCCGGGAGGAGACCCGGGGAGCTGTTTTTT. Combining the CDR3 with reference TRBV9 and TRBJ2-2 gives the whole variable domain DSGVTQTPKHLITATGQRVTLRCSPRSGDLSVYWYQQSLDQGLQFLIQYYNGEERAKGNILERFSAQQFPDLHSELNLSSLELGDSALYFCASSVAGRRPGELFFGEGSRLTVL.

The CDR3 protein is CASSLVGSRREQFF. DNA of the CDR3: TGTGCCAGCAGCTTAGTTGGCTCTAGACGAGAGCAGTTCTTC. This chain links TRBV11-2 with TRBJ2-1; unclear D gene. V was clipped by 1 base and J by 10 bases, with 14 bases between them. Germline values: CDR1 SGHAT, CDR2 FQNNGV. This CDR3 has 14 residues.

This chain joins TRBV7-9 and TRBJ2-2; 7 bases are shared with TRBD2. Germline lookup yields CDR1 SEHNR and CDR2 FQNEAQ (reference sequence). Germline trimming cut 7 bases from V and 5 bases from J; bases unmatched to any gene: 7. The CDR3 consists of 14 residues. The CDR3 DNA sequence: TGTGCCAGCAACAACTGGGAGGGGACCGGGGAGCTGTTTTTT. It codes for CASNNWEGTGELFF.

V is TRBV6-1 and J is TRBJ1-2; D unclear. This CDR3 is built from 15 residues. Germline V gene data show CDR1 as MNHNS and CDR2 as SASEGT. The ends were cut back, 2 bases at V and 4 bases at J, with 14 bases in the middle. The CDR3 region has the DNA TGTGCCAGCAGTGAATCAAGATGGCCTCTCTATGGCTACACCTTC. Its protein product is CASSESRWPLYGYTF.

This chain connects TRBV19 to TRBJ2-1, with TRBD2 matching 12 bases. The CDR3 runs 15 residues. The J segment lost 10 bases and the V segment lost 5 bases, leaving 9 bases of the junction unmatched. Germline lookup yields CDR1 LNHDA and CDR2 SQIVND (reference sequence). Written as DNA, the CDR3 is TGTGCCAGTAGTCTTGGGACTAGCGGGTCCCGGGAGCAGTTCTTC. Translation gives CASSLGTSGSREQFF.

The chain is built from TRBV6-1 and TRBJ1-2; TRBD1 aligns across 11 bases. Germline assignment: CDR1 MNHNS and CDR2 SASEGT. There are 15 residues in the CDR3. V lost 3 bases and J lost 4; bases outside the gene matches: 4. The CDR3 nucleotides are TGTGCCAGCAGTGATGAGGGGACAGGGGGCTATGGCTACACCTTC. This encodes CASSDEGTGGYGYTF.

This chain joins TRBV30 and TRBJ1-1; 8 bases are shared with TRBD1. Per the germline V gene, CDR1 is GTSNPN and CDR2 is SVGIG (reference sequence). The CDR3 contains 14 residues. Unmatched junction bases numbered 3, after V lost 3 bases and J lost 0 bases. The CDR3 nucleotides read TGTGCCTGGAGAGGCAGGGGGCTGAACACTGAAGCTTTCTTT. This gives the protein CAWRGRGLNTEAFF.

The chain has TRBV5-8 and TRBJ2-5; TRBD2 matches 14 bases. The V and J ends lost 4 bases and 2 bases, in that order; junction bases with no gene match: 7. Germline CDR1 is SGHTS and CDR2 is YDEGEE. CDR3 length: 17 amino acids. This CDR3 is CASSTGLAGGSQETQYF. CDR3 DNA: TGTGCCAGCAGCACTGGACTAGCGGGAGGATCTCAAGAGACCCAGTACTTC.

The chain joins TRBV6-5 to TRBJ2-5; possible D gene TRBD2, 5 bases. The CDR3 has 14 residues. Germline V gene data show CDR1 as MNHEY and CDR2 as SVGAGI. The ends were cut back, 11 bases at V and 3 bases at J, with 19 bases in the middle. CDR3 region: CAAGPGGFKETQYF. CDR3 nucleotide sequence: TGTGCCGCGGGCCCTGGCGGATTCAAAGAGACCCAGTACTTC.

The J gene is TRBJ2-7, the V gene TRBV28; weak D call: TRBD2 (7 bases). Germline V CDR1 and CDR2: MDHEN, SYDVKM. The CDR3 is made up of 13 amino acids. Trimming cost V 7 bases and J 4 bases, with 14 bases left between them. The CDR3 sequence: CASTLGGAYEQYF. The DNA for the CDR3 is TGTGCCAGCACCCTAGGGGGGGCTTACGAGCAGTACTTC. The whole variable domain, remainder taken from reference TRBV28 and TRBJ2-7, is DVKVTQSSRYLVKRTGEKVFLECVQDMDHENMFWYRQDPGLGLRLIYFSYDVKMKEKGDIPEGYSVSREKKERFSLILESASTNQTSMYLCASTLGGAYEQYFGPGTRLTVT.

V is TRBV7-8 and J is TRBJ2-2; 8 bases match TRBD2. The CDR3 length is 16 residues. Trimming removed 4 bases from V and 4 bases from J; junction bases left unmatched: 8. The germline gives CDR1 SGHVS, CDR2 FQNEAQ. CDR3 in amino acids: CASSSLGSGSTGELFF. CDR3 DNA sequence: TGTGCCAGCAGCTCCTTAGGAAGCGGGAGCACCGGGGAGCTGTTTTTT.

V and J are TRBV9 and TRBJ2-1; 9 bases map to TRBD2. From germline, CDR1 is SGDLS and CDR2 YYNGEE. The junction had 7 bases not matched to a gene; V was cut back by 0 bases and J by 9 bases. The CDR3 sequence is 15 residues long. CDR3 sequence reads: CASSVGLAGLAEQFF. The CDR3 DNA follows: TGTGCCAGCAGCGTAGGTCTAGCGGGACTAGCTGAGCAGTTCTTC. Using reference TRBV9 and TRBJ2-1 for the parts outside the CDR3, the full variable domain is DSGVTQTPKHLITATGQRVTLRCSPRSGDLSVYWYQQSLDQGLQFLIQYYNGEERAKGNILERFSAQQFPDLHSELNLSSLELGDSALYFCASSVGLAGLAEQFFGPGTRLTVL.

This chain links TRBV7-9 with TRBJ2-7, with D perhaps matching TRBD2 (5 bases). Trimming took off 5 bases at V and 4 bases at J, with 9 bases between the two ends. Germline loops: CDR1 SEHNR, CDR2 FQNEAQ (reference sequence). The CDR3 runs to 12 residues. In nucleotides, the CDR3 is TGTGCCAGCAGCCGGGAATCTTACGAGCAGTACTTC. Translating it yields CASSRESYEQYF. Combining the CDR3 with reference TRBV7-9 and TRBJ2-7 gives the whole variable domain DTGVSQNPRHKITKRGQNVTFRCDPISEHNRLYWYRQTLGQGPEFLTYFQNEAQLEKSRLLSDRFSAERPKGSFSTLEIQRTEQGDSAMYLCASSRESYEQYFGPGTRLTVT.

This rearrangement joins TRBV3-1 (or the pseudogene TRBV3-2) to TRBJ2-1; TRBD2 aligns across 7 bases. The CDR3 runs to 15 residues. Trimming cost V 4 bases and J 4 bases; bases outside gene matches: 7. Germline CDR1 LGHDT, CDR2 YNNKEL (reference sequence). The CDR3 here is CASSLPGLTYNEQFF. Written as DNA, the CDR3 is TGTGCCAGCAGCCTTCCGGGACTAACTTACAATGAGCAGTTCTTC.

The chain couples TRBV5-1 to TRBJ1-1, with D hard to call. CDR1 is SGHRS, CDR2 YFSETQ, per germline. The V and J ends lost 3 bases and 0 bases respectively, with 9 bases between them. There are 14 residues in the CDR3. The CDR3 DNA follows: TGCGCCAGCAGCTGGACTGTCATGAACACTGAAGCTTTCTTT. Protein product: CASSWTVMNTEAFF.

V is TRBV28 and J is TRBJ2-7, with 7 bases fitting TRBD1. J was trimmed by 1 base and V by 5 bases; bases with no gene match: 5. Germline-derived CDR1 and CDR2 are MDHEN and SYDVKM. The CDR3 loop spans 14 amino acids. The DNA of the CDR3 is TGTGCCAGCAGTCCACCGGGACAGTCCTACGAGCAGTACTTC. Translating gives CASSPPGQSYEQYF.

This clone appeared a single time. The J gene is TRBJ2-6, the V gene TRBV29-1, with D maybe TRBD1 (5 bases). The V gene's germline CDR1 is SQVTM and CDR2 ANQGSEA. CDR3 size: 14 residues. Trimming took off 6 bases at V and 0 bases at J, with 9 bases between the two ends. CDR3 in DNA: TGCAGCGTCTCACAGGCCTCTGGGGCCAACGTCCTGACTTTC. Residues: CSVSQASGANVLTF.

This clone was recorded only once. The chain uses TRBV28 and TRBJ1-4; 10 bases are shared with TRBD1. Germline loops: CDR1 MDHEN, CDR2 SYDVKM. V lost 9 bases, J lost 5 bases, and 9 bases stayed unmatched. This CDR3 region has 15 residues. The CDR3 bases are TGTGCCAGTTCCCGGTTGGGACAGGGGAATGAAAAACTGTTTTTT. It translates to CASSRLGQGNEKLFF.

The genes are TRBV5-4 and TRBJ1-1; 7 bases map to TRBD1. Germline V gives CDR1 SGHNT, CDR2 YYREEE (reference sequence). Trimming at V came to 7 bases and at J to 7 bases, leaving 10 bases not matched to a gene. The CDR3 has 13 amino acids. The CDR3, as DNA: TGTGCCAGCGGTCTCCAGGGGGTTGGTGAAGCTTTCTTT. Encoded protein: CASGLQGVGEAFF.

The CDR3 is CASSLQGWFTEAFF. The CDR3 DNA reads TGTGCCAGCAGCTTACAGGGATGGTTCACTGAAGCTTTCTTT. V and J are TRBV7-2 and TRBJ1-1; tentatively, D is TRBD1 (5 bases). V dropped 2 bases and J dropped 4 bases, with 11 bases sitting between them. CDR1 is SGHTA, CDR2 FQGNSA, per germline. This CDR3 has 14 residues.

V gene TRBV18 combines with J gene TRBJ2-5, with D possibly TRBD1 on 6 matching bases. Germline assignment: CDR1 KGHSH and CDR2 LQKENI. The CDR3 contains 14 residues. Trimming removed 2 bases from V and 2 bases from J, with 9 bases in between. The CDR3, as DNA: TGTGCCAGCTCACCAAAGACAGGTCAAGAGACCCAGTACTTC. This codes for CASSPKTGQETQYF. Complete variable domain (other parts from reference TRBV18 and TRBJ2-5): NAGVMQNPRHLVRRRGQEARLRCSPMKGHSHVYWYRQLPEEGLKFMVYLQKENIIDESGMPKERFSAEFPKEGPSILRIQQVVRGDSAAYFCASSPKTGQETQYFGPGTRLLVL.

As regards this clone: The missing conserved phenylalanine or tryptophan at the end of this CDR3 makes a read error likely. The DNA is left out, because the CDR3 cannot be placed on it with certainty; the CDR3 is given as TCRdb lists it. The J gene is TRBJ2-7, the V gene TRBV5-6; the D call TRBD2 from the table was never checked on the DNA. Germline CDR1 is SGHDT and CDR2 is YYEEEE. The CDR3 length is 14 residues, termini included. CDR3: CASSTLAGGVFRSL.

This rearrangement joins TRBV5-1 to TRBJ2-7; 9 bases match TRBD2. Trimming at V came to 4 bases and at J to 8 bases, leaving 16 bases not matched to a gene. This CDR3 region has 16 residues. Germline V CDR1 and CDR2: SGHRS, YFSETQ. CDR3 DNA: TGCGCCAGCAGCACGGGCCAGGGTAGCGGGAGTCTGCAGCAGTACTTC. It specifies CASSTGQGSGSLQQYF.

The chain employs TRBV28 and TRBJ2-1; D gene ambiguous. The CDR3 sequence is 14 residues long. V was cut by 8 bases and J by 0 bases, with 11 bases left in between. Germline-derived CDR1 and CDR2 are MDHEN and SYDVKM. This CDR3 reads CASGTPGSYNEQFF. CDR3 DNA: TGTGCCAGCGGAACTCCGGGCTCCTACAATGAGCAGTTCTTC.